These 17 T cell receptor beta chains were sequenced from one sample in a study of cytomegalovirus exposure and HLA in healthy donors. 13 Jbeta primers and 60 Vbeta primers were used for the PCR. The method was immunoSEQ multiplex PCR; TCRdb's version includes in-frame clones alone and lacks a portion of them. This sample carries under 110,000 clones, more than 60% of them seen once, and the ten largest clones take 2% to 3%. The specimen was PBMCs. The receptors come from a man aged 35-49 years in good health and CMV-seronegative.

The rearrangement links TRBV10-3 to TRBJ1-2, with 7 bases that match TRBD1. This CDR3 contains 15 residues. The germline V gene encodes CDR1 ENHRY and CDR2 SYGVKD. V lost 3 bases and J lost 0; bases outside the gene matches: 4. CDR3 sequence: CAISDLTGTNYGYTF. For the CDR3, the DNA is TGTGCCATCAGTGACTTGACAGGGACTAACTATGGCTACACCTTC.

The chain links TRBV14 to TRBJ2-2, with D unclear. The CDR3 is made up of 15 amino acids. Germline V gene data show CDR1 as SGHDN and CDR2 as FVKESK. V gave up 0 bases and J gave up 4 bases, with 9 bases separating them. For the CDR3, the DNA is TGTGCCAGCAGCCAAGATACGCTGAGCACCGGGGAGCTGTTTTTT. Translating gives CASSQDTLSTGELFF.

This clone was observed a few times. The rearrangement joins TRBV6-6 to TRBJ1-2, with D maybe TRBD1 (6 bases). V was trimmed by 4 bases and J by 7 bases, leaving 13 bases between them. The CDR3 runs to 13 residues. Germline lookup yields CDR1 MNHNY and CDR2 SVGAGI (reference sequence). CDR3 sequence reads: CASSSGGNGGYTF. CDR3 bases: TGTGCCAGCAGTTCTGGGGGCAACGGTGGCTACACCTTC.

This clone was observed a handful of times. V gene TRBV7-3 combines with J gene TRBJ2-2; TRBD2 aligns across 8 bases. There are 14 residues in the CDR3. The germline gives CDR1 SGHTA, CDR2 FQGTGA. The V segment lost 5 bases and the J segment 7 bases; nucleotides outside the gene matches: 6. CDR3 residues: CASSLALAGGELFF. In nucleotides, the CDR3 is TGTGCCAGCAGCCTAGCCCTAGCGGGCGGGGAGCTGTTTTTT.

The CDR3 region has the DNA TGTGCCAGCAGCCCCGGGACACCCTCAACCTATGGCTACACCTTC. This encodes CASSPGTPSTYGYTF. The rearrangement joins TRBV5-8 to TRBJ1-2; a weak D match, TRBD1 (6 bases). With 4 bases removed from V and 4 bases from J, the gap between germline ends came to 17 bases. From germline, CDR1 is SGHTS and CDR2 YDEGEE. The CDR3 consists of 15 residues.

DNA for the CDR3: TGCGCCAGCAGCTTGAGACAGGGGGGAAATAACTATGGCTACACCTTC. This sequence encodes CASSLRQGGNNYGYTF. The chain combines TRBV5-1 with TRBJ1-2; TRBD1 matches at 9 bases. The V and J ends lost 1 base and 1 base, in that order; junction bases with no gene match: 5. The CDR3 runs 16 residues. The germline CDR1 and CDR2 sequences are SGHRS and YFSETQ.

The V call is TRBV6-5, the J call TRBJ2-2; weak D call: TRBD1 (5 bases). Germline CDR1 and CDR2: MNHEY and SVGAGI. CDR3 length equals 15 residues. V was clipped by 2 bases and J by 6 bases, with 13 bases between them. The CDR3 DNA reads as TGTGCCAGCAGTTACCCCGGACACAAATCCGGGGAGCTGTTTTTT. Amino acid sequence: CASSYPGHKSGELFF.

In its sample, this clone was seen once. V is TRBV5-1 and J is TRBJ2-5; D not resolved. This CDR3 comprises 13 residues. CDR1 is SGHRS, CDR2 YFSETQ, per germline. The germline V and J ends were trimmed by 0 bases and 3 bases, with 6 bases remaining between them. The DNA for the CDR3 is TGCGCCAGCAGCTTGGACAGAAAAGAGACCCAGTACTTC. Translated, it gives CASSLDRKETQYF.

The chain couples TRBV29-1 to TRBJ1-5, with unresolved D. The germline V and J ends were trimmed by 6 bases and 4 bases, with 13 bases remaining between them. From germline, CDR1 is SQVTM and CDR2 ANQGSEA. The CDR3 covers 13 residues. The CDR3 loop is CSVGEGNNQPQHF. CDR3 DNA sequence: TGCAGCGTAGGAGAGGGAAATAATCAGCCCCAGCATTTT.

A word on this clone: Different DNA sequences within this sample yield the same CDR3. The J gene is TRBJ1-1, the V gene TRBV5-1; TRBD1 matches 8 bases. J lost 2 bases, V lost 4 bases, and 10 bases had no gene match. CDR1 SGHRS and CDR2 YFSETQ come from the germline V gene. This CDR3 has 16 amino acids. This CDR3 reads CASSLRTGRKNTEAFF. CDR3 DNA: TGCGCCAGCAGCCTCCGGACAGGGAGGAAAAACACTGAAGCTTTCTTT. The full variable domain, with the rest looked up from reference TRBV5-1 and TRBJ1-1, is KAGVTQTPRYLIKTRGQQVTLSCSPISGHRSVSWYQQTPGQGLQFLFEYFSETQRNKGNFPGRFSGRQFSNSRSEMNVSTLELGDSALYLCASSLRTGRKNTEAFFGQGTRLTVV.

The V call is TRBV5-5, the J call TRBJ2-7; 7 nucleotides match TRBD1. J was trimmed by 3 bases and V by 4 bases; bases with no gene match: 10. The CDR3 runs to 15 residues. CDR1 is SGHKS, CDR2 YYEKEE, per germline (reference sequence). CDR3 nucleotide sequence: TGTGCCAGCAGCCAGGGGAAAGGGGGCGGCTACGAGCAGTACTTC. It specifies CASSQGKGGGYEQYF.

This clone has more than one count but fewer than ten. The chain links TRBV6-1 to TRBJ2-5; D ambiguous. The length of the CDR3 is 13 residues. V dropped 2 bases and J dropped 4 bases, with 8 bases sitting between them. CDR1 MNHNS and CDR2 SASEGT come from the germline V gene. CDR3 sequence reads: CASSESLGETQYF. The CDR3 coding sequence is TGTGCCAGCAGTGAATCCCTCGGAGAGACCCAGTACTTC.

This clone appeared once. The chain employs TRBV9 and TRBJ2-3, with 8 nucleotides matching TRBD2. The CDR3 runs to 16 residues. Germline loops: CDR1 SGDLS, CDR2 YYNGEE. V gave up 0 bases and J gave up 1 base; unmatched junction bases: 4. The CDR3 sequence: CASSVGAGARTDTQYF. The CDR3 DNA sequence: TGTGCCAGCAGCGTAGGAGCGGGGGCCCGCACAGATACGCAGTATTTT. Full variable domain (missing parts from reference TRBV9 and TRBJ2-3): DSGVTQTPKHLITATGQRVTLRCSPRSGDLSVYWYQQSLDQGLQFLIQYYNGEERAKGNILERFSAQQFPDLHSELNLSSLELGDSALYFCASSVGAGARTDTQYFGPGTRLTVL.

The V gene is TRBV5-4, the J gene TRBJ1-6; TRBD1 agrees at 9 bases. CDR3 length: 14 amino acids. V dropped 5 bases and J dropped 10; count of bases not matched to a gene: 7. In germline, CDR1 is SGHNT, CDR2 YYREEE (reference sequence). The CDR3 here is CASSRTGEASPLHF. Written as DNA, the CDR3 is TGTGCCAGCAGTAGGACAGGGGAGGCGTCACCCCTCCACTTT. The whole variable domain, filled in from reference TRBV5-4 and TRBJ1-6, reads ETGVTQSPTHLIKTRGQQVTLRCSSQSGHNTVSWYQQALGQGPQFIFQYYREEENGRGNFPPRFSGLQFPNYSSELNVNALELDDSALYLCASSRTGEASPLHFGNGTRLTVT.

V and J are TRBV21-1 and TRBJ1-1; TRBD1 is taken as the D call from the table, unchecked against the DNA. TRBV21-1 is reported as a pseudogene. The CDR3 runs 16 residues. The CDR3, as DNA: TGTGCCAGCAGCAAAGGACCGGACAGACAAAACACTGAAGCTTTCTTT. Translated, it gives CASSKGPDRQNTEAFF.

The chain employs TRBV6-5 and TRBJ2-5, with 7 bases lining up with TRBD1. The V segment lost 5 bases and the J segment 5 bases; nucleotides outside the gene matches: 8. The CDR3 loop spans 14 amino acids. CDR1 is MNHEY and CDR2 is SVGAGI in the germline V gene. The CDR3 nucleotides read TGTGCCAGCAGTACGACAGGGACGGGGGAGACCCAGTACTTC. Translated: CASSTTGTGETQYF.

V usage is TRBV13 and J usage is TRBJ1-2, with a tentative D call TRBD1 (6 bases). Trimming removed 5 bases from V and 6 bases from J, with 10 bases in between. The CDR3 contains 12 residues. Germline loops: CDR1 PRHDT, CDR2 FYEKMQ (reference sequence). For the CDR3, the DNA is TGTGCCAGCAGCCCACAGGGTAATGGCTACACCTTC. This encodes CASSPQGNGYTF.